Listed below are T cell receptor beta chains from one sample, sequenced in a study of blood T cell repertoires in COVID-19. Using immunoSEQ multiplex PCR, the repertoire was profiled, and TCRdb retains in-frame clones only, with some absent. The sample has 130,000 to 150,000 clones; about 83% are singletons. Sequenced: peripheral blood. These receptors all stem from a woman aged 45-60 years with active or convalescent COVID-19. Both conserved end residues are part of each CDR3. D genes are given only for firm matches. Part of the rows lack a size; the others show once, few, many or a class for expanded clones.

>15|TRBD2|TRBJ2-7|few|TRBV19
TGTGCCAGTAGTATAGAAGCACTAGCGGCGTACGAGCAGTACTTC
CASSIEALAAYEQYF
>15|TRBD1|TRBJ2-1|.|TRBV7-3
TGTGCCAGCAGCCAGGGGGCTGGCTCCTACAATGAGCAGTTCTTC
CASSQGAGSYNEQFF
>14|TRBD1|TRBJ2-7|.|TRBV4-3
TGCGCCAGCAGCCGCGACAGGGCGGAGTACGAGCAGTACTTC
CASSRDRAEYEQYF
>15|TRBD1|TRBJ1-1|.|TRBV5-8
TGTGCCAGCAGCATCCCGGGACAGGGGTACACTGAAGCTTTCTTT
CASSIPGQGYTEAFF
>14|.|TRBJ1-2|.|TRBV4-1
TGCGCCAGCAGCCAACAGGGGTCGAACTATGGCTACACCTTC
CASSQQGSNYGYTF
>14|.|TRBJ1-6|.|TRBV7-3
TGTGCCAGCAGCTCCTACGGAGGGACTTCACCCCTCCACTTT
CASSSYGGTSPLHF
>15|.|TRBJ2-7|.|TRBV6-5
TGTGCCAGCAGTTACTCAGGCAGGGGCTCCTACGAGCAGTACTTC
CASSYSGRGSYEQYF
>14|.|TRBJ2-4|.|TRBV19
TGTGCCAGTAGCCAGACTAGAACTCAAAACATTCAGTACTTC
CASSQTRTQNIQYF
>19|.|TRBJ2-3|.|TRBV7-9
TGTGCCAGCAGCTTAGCGAAACACGTTGGGACACCAAGCACAGATACGCAGTATTTT
CASSLAKHVGTPSTDTQYF
>15|TRBD1|TRBJ1-1|.|TRBV5-4
TGTGCCAGCAGCCTCCTTGGGACAGCGAACACTGAAGCTTTCTTT
CASSLLGTANTEAFF
>15|.|TRBJ1-2|.|TRBV6-5
TGTGCCAGCAGTATATATGGACAGCCCTACTATGGCTACACCTTC
CASSIYGQPYYGYTF
>15|.|TRBJ1-1|once|TRBV7-8
TGTGCCAGCAGCTCAGGATGGGACTTCGGGGCTGAAGCTTTCTTT
CASSSGWDFGAEAFF
>17|.|TRBJ2-6|.|TRBV3-1/TRBV3-2
TGTGCCAGCAGCCTACAAGGCAGGGTAGCTGGGGCCAACGTCCTGACTTTC
CASSLQGRVAGANVLTF
>12|.|TRBJ2-3|.|TRBV28
TGTGCCAGCAGACTAGGCACAGATACGCAGTATTTT
CASRLGTDTQYF
>13|.|TRBJ2-7|once|TRBV11-3
TGTGCCAGCAGCTTAGACGGGAACTACGAGCAGTACTTC
CASSLDGNYEQYF
>12|TRBD2|TRBJ2-7|.|TRBV30
TGTGCCTGGATAGCGGGAGTCCACGAGCAGTACTTC
CAWIAGVHEQYF
>15|TRBD1|TRBJ2-1|once|TRBV27
TGTGCCAGCAGTTTCGGAGGTAGCGTAGGGGGCGAGCAGTTCTTC
CASSFGGSVGGEQFF
>12|.|TRBJ2-7|.|TRBV7-9
TGTGCCAGCAGAGGAGCAGGGTACGAGCAGTACTTC
CASRGAGYEQYF
>15|TRBD1|TRBJ1-5|.|TRBV5-1
TGCGCCAGCAGCTTCCCCCGACAGGGCTATCAGCCCCAGCATTTT
CASSFPRQGYQPQHF
>15|TRBD1|TRBJ2-7|.|TRBV4-3
TGCGCCAGCAGCCAAGAGGGCAGGGGGCAATACGAGCAGTACTTC
CASSQEGRGQYEQYF
>12|.|TRBJ1-1|.|TRBV9
TGTGCCAGCAGCCCAGGGGTAACTGAAGCTTTCTTT
CASSPGVTEAFF
>14|.|TRBJ2-3|.|TRBV27
TGTGCCAGCAGTCTATTGGAGGGGCCAGATACGCAGTATTTT
CASSLLEGPDTQYF
>18|TRBD1|TRBJ1-6|.|TRBV6-2/TRBV6-3
TGTGCCAGCAGTCAAGAGAGGGACAGGGCGTCTTGGAATTCACCCCTCCACTTT
CASSQERDRASWNSPLHF
>17|.|TRBJ2-2|.|TRBV7-6
TGTGCCAGCAGCTTAGCGAGGGGGACCGCGAACACCGGGGAGCTGTTTTTT
CASSLARGTANTGELFF
>13|TRBD1|TRBJ1-1|many|TRBV6-4
TGTGCCAGCCGACAGGGTGAACACGCTGAAGCTTTCTTT
CASRQGEHAEAFF
>15|TRBD1|TRBJ2-1|.|TRBV7-6
TGTGCCAGCAGCTTCCAGGACAGGGCCTACAATGAGCAGTTCTTC
CASSFQDRAYNEQFF
>15|.|TRBJ1-4|.|TRBV28
TGTGCCAGCAGTTTATCGTCAGGGGTCAATGAAAAACTGTTTTTT
CASSLSSGVNEKLFF
>14|.|TRBJ2-7|.|TRBV6-6
TGTGCCAGCAGTTGGAGGGGAAGTTCCTACGAGCAGTACTTC
CASSWRGSSYEQYF
>15|TRBD1|TRBJ2-1|.|TRBV29-1
TGCAGCGTTGAACCGGGACAGGCCCGCTCCAATGAGCAGTTCTTC
CSVEPGQARSNEQFF
>18|TRBD2|TRBJ2-3|.|TRBV18
TGTGCCAGCTCACCGCCGGGACTAGCGGGGGGCTCAACAGATACGCAGTATTTT
CASSPPGLAGGSTDTQYF
>16|.|TRBJ2-1|.|TRBV5-5
TGTGCCAGCAGCTTGCTCTGGCGGGGTTCCTACAATGAGCAGTTCTTC
CASSLLWRGSYNEQFF
>16|TRBD2|TRBJ2-7|once|TRBV27
TGTGCCAGCAGTCCGACCGGGACTAGCAGTTCCTACGAGCAGTACTTC
CASSPTGTSSSYEQYF
>14|TRBD1|TRBJ1-1|few|TRBV18
TGTGCCAGCTCAGCCGGGACAGGGAGTCCGGAAGCTTTCTTT
CASSAGTGSPEAFF
>15|TRBD1|TRBJ1-5|.|TRBV28
TGTGCCAGCAGTTTATCTGGACAGGGGAATCAGCCCCAGCATTTT
CASSLSGQGNQPQHF
>13|.|TRBJ1-6|.|TRBV28
TGTGCCAATAGGGGGTCCTATAATTCACCCCTCCACTTT
CANRGSYNSPLHF
>15|.|TRBJ2-1|.|TRBV10-1
TGCGCCAGCAGTGAGTCGAAACTGCCCTACAATGAGCAGTTCTTC
CASSESKLPYNEQFF
>13|TRBD1|TRBJ1-2|.|TRBV5-1
TGCGCCAGCAGCTTGGACAGGGGGTATGGCTACACCTTC
CASSLDRGYGYTF
>13|.|TRBJ1-2|.|TRBV6-6
TGTGCCACCGTTGACTCGGCTAACTATGGCTACACCTTC
CATVDSANYGYTF